This entry lists 9 T cell receptor beta chains sequenced from one sample in a study of CD8 T cells in ankylosing spondylitis. TCRdb reprocessed the 5' RACE reads via MiXCR and lists one record per CDR3 protein. The table shows under 300,000 distinct CDR3 sequences, with approximately 10% occurring only once. The sequenced sample was blood, either unsorted or a sorted T cell fraction (not recorded which). Receptors were obtained from a male donor with ankylosing spondylitis or in good health (not recorded which).

This clonotype was detected ten times or more. CDR3 DNA: TGCGCCAGTTCCCCACAGGGATCGAACACCGGGGAGCTGTTTTTT. It specifies CASSPQGSNTGELFF. The chain uses TRBV5-1 and TRBJ2-2; tentatively, D is TRBD1 (6 bases). CDR1 is SGHRS and CDR2 is YFSETQ in the germline V gene. Trimming pared 8 bases from V and 0 bases from J, leaving 14 bases between. The CDR3 is 15 amino acids.

This clonotype was counted many times. J is TRBJ1-5 and V is TRBV15; weak D call: TRBD1 (6 bases). The germline gives CDR1 LNHNV, CDR2 YYDKDF (reference sequence). Trimming shortened V by 1 base and J by 9 bases, and 19 bases separated the two germline ends. This CDR3 is 16 amino acids long. The CDR3 spells CATSRGPRDTSSPQHF. Written as DNA, the CDR3 is TGTGCCACCAGCAGAGGACCAAGGGACACATCTTCGCCCCAGCATTTT. The variable domain in full, completed from reference TRBV15 and TRBJ1-5, reads DAMVIQNPRYQVTQFGKPVTLSCSQTLNHNVMYWYQQKSSQAPKLLFHYYDKDFNNEADTPDNFQSRRPNTSFCFLDIRSPGLGDTAMYLCATSRGPRDTSSPQHFGDGTRLSIL.

This clonotype has at least ten counts. The J gene is TRBJ2-2, the V gene TRBV4-2; TRBD2 might be the D (6 bases). Trimming cost V 1 base and J 5 bases, with 20 bases left between them. Germline V gives CDR1 LGHNA, CDR2 YNFKEQ. The CDR3 totals 18 residues. CDR3 residues: CASSQGLSSGSNTGELFF. As DNA, the CDR3 is TGTGCCAGCAGCCAAGGATTAAGCTCCGGGAGTAATACCGGGGAGCTGTTTTTT.

The gene calls are TRBV1 and TRBJ2-2; TRBD2 was called by the table and not checked on the DNA. TRBV1 is shown as a pseudogene. The CDR3 consists of 20 residues. The CDR3 DNA is TGCACCAGCAGCCAAGTTGACCCTTTCAACTTGCGGGGGAACACCGGGGAGCTGTTTTTT. Translated: CTSSQVDPFNLRGNTGELFF.

This clonotype was counted many times. The J gene is TRBJ2-5, the V gene TRBV21-1; TRBD1 was called by the table and not checked on the DNA. TRBV21-1 is termed a pseudogene. The CDR3 sequence is 15 residues long. The CDR3 loop is CASSPGGGTLETQYF. The CDR3 DNA is TGTGCCAGCAGCCCCGGAGGGGGTACGTTGGAGACCCAGTACTTC.

There are many counts of this clonotype. The chain uses TRBV4-1 and TRBJ2-3, with TRBD1 as a possible D gene (6 bases). V was cut by 0 bases and J by 2 bases, with 12 bases left in between. The CDR3 runs to 16 residues. Germline loops: CDR1 MGHRA, CDR2 YSYEKL. The CDR3 sequence: CASSQEDRRLTDTQYF. In nucleotides, the CDR3 is TGCGCCAGCAGCCAAGAAGACAGGCGACTCACAGATACGCAGTATTTT.

This clonotype was found many times. The chain carries TRBV6-1 and TRBJ1-3; a possible D gene is TRBD1 (6 bases). CDR1 MNHNS and CDR2 SASEGT come from the germline V gene. This CDR3 region has 18 residues. The germline V and J ends were trimmed by 2 bases and 0 bases, with 17 bases remaining between them. The CDR3 protein is CASSEYGSGTSSGNTIYF. As DNA, the CDR3 is TGTGCCAGCAGTGAATACGGTAGTGGGACATCCTCTGGAAACACCATATATTTT.

This clonotype was counted at least ten times. This sequence joins TRBV7-9 and TRBJ2-7; a possible D gene is TRBD1 (6 bases). The CDR3 consists of 15 residues. Trimming took off 0 bases at V and 6 bases at J, with 15 bases between the two ends. CDR1 SEHNR and CDR2 FQNEAQ come from the germline V gene (reference sequence). The CDR3 reads CASSLAETGFSEQYF. The CDR3 nucleotides are TGTGCCAGCAGCTTAGCGGAAACAGGGTTTTCCGAGCAGTACTTC. Drawing the rest from reference TRBV7-9 and TRBJ2-7, the complete variable domain is DTGVSQNPRHKITKRGQNVTFRCDPISEHNRLYWYRQTLGQGPEFLTYFQNEAQLEKSRLLSDRFSAERPKGSFSTLEIQRTEQGDSAMYLCASSLAETGFSEQYFGPGTRLTVT.

At least ten counts were recorded for this clonotype. The rearrangement joins TRBV12-3 or TRBV12-4 to TRBJ1-1; 8 bases are a match to TRBD1. The V and J ends lost 3 bases and 4 bases, in that order; junction bases with no gene match: 1. This CDR3 spans 13 amino acids. The CDR3: CASSFRGLTEAFF. The DNA for the CDR3 is TGTGCCAGCAGTTTCAGGGGGCTCACTGAAGCTTTCTTT.